This TCR beta chain was captured in a study of shared clonotypes between healthy human individuals. Study-wide results and limits: Inspection by rarefaction showed sorted-subset sequencing to be incomplete despite large depth. Among a handful of donors, 4.5% to 5.5% of naive CD4 clonotypes were found in common. Memory subsets had estimated richness that was generally smaller than that of naive subsets.

Profiled with immunoSEQ multiplex PCR; TCRdb holds only in-frame clones, not every one. The data contain around 940,000 clones, around three quarters of them seen just once; the ten biggest clones take up about 1.5%. Donors were healthy HIV-negative adults without recent acute infections or vaccinations. The CDR3 length is 12 residues. Germline V gives CDR1 MDHEN, CDR2 SYDVKM. Trimming left V 5 bases short and J 5 bases short, with 9 bases between. Worth noting for this clone: What it binds is not known.

The sequence derives from a man younger than 35 in good health. The rearrangement uses TRBV28 and TRBJ1-1; D is uncertain. Sample: memory CD4+ T cells sorted from blood. Regarding subset: CD45RA-negative fraction. This CDR3 reads CASSLPQTEAFF. In DNA, the CDR3 is TGTGCCAGCAGTCTCCCTCAAACTGAAGCTTTCTTT.